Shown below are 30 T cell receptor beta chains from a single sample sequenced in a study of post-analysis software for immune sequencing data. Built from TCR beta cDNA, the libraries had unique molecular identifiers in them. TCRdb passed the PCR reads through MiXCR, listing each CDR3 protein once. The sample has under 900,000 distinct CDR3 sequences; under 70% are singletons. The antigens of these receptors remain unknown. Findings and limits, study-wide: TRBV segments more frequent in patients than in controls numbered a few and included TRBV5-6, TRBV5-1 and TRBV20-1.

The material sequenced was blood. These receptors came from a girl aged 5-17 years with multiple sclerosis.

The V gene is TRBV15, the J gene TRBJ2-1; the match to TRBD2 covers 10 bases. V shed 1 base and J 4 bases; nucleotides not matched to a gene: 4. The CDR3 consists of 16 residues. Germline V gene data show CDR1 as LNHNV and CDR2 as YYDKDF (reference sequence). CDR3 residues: CATSRVQLAGYNEQFF. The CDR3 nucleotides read TGTGCCACCAGCAGAGTCCAACTAGCGGGGTACAATGAGCAGTTCTTC.

CDR3 sequence reads: CASRAVTSGKETQYF. The CDR3 DNA reads TGTGCCAGCAGAGCTGTCACTAGCGGGAAGGAGACCCAGTACTTC. The chain carries TRBV7-9 and TRBJ2-5; 10 nucleotides agree with TRBD2. Germline CDR1 is SEHNR and CDR2 is FQNEAQ (reference sequence). The junction had 9 bases not matched to a gene; V was cut back by 6 bases and J by 5 bases. The CDR3 length is 15 residues.

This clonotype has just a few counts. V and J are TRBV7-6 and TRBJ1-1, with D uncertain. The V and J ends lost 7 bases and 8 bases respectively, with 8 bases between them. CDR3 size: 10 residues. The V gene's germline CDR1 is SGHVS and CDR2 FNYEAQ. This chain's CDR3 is CASTLEEAFF. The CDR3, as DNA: TGTGCCAGCACCCTCGAGGAAGCTTTCTTT.

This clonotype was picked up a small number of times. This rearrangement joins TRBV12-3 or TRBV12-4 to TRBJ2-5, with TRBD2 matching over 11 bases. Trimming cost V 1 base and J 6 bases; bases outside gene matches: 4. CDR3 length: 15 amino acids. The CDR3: CASSLGLAGGKTQYF. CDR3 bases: TGTGCCAGCAGTTTAGGCCTAGCGGGGGGAAAGACCCAGTACTTC.

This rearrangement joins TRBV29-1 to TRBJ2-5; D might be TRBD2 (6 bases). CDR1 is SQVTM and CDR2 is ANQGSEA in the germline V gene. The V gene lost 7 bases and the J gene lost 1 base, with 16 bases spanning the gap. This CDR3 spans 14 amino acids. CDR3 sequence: CSAWVWRVQETQYF. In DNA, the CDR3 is TGCAGCGCCTGGGTGTGGAGGGTCCAAGAGACCCAGTACTTC.

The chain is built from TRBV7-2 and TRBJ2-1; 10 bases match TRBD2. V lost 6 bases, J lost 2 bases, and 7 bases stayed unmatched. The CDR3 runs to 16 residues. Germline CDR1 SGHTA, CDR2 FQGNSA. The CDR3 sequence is CASSSSSGGAYNEQFF. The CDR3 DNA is TGTGCCAGCAGTTCGTCCAGCGGGGGGGCCTACAATGAGCAGTTCTTC.

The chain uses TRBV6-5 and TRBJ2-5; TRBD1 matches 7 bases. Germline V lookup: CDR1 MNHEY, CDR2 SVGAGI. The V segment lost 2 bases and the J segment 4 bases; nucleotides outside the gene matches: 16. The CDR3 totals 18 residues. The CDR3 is CASSYPSGTVGFPETQYF. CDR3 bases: TGTGCCAGCAGTTACCCCTCGGGGACAGTTGGTTTTCCAGAGACCCAGTACTTC.

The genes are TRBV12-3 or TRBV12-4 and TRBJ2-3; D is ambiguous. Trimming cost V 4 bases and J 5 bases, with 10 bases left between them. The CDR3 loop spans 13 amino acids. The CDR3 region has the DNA TGTGCCAGCAGTTCTCGGGTGGGAGATACGCAGTATTTT. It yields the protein CASSSRVGDTQYF.

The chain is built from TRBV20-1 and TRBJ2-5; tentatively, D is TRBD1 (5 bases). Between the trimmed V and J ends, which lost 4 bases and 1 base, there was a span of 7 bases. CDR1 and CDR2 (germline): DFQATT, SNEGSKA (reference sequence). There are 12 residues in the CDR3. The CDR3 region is CSAIGVQETQYF. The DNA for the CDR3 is TGCAGTGCTATAGGGGTCCAAGAGACCCAGTACTTC.

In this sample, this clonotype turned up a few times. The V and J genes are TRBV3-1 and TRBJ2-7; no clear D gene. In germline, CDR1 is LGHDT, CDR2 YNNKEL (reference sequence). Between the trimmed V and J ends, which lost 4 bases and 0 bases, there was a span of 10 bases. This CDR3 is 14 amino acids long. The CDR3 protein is CASSLQLNSYEQYF. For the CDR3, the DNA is TGTGCCAGCAGCCTGCAGCTTAACTCCTACGAGCAGTACTTC.

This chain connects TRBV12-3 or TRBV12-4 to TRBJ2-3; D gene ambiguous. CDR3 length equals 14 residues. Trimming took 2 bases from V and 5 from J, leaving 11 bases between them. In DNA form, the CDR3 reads TGTGCCAGCAGTTTAAGTGGGGTTGGAGATACGCAGTATTTT. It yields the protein CASSLSGVGDTQYF.

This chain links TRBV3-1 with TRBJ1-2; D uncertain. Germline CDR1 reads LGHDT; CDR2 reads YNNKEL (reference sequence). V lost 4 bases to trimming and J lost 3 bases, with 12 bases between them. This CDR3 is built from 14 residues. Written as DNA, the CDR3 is TGTGCCAGCAGCCCAGCGCATTCCGACTATGGCTACACCTTC. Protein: CASSPAHSDYGYTF.

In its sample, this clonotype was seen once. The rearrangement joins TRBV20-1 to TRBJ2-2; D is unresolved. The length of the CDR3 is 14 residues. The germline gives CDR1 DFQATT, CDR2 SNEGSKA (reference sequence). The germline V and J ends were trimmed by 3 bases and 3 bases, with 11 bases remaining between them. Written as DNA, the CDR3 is TGCAGTGCTAGTTGGGGTTTGTACACCGGGGAGCTGTTTTTT. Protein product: CSASWGLYTGELFF.

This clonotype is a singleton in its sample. The CDR3 loop reads CASSLVPPKGNEQFF. For the CDR3, the DNA is TGCGCCAGCAGCTTGGTCCCCCCAAAGGGCAATGAGCAGTTCTTC. The chain uses TRBV5-1 and TRBJ2-1; D not certain. In germline, CDR1 is SGHRS, CDR2 YFSETQ. CDR3 length equals 15 residues. With 0 bases removed from V and 6 bases from J, the gap between germline ends came to 13 bases.

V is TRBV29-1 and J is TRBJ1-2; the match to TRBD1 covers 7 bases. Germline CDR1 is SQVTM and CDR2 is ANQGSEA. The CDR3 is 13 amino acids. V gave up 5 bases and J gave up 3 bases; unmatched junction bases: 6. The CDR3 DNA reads TGCAGCGTTTGGGACAGTGCTTACTATGGCTACACCTTC. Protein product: CSVWDSAYYGYTF.

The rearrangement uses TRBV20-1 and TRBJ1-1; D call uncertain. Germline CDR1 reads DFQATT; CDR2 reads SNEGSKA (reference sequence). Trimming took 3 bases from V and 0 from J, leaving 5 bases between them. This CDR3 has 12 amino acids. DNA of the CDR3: TGCAGTGCTAGTTCTATGAACACTGAAGCTTTCTTT. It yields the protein CSASSMNTEAFF.

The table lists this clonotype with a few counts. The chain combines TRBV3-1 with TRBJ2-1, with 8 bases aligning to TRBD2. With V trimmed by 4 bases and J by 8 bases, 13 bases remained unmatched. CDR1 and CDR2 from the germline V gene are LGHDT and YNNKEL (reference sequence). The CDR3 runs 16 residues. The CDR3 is CASSPAEREYHYEQFF. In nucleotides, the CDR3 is TGTGCCAGCAGCCCCGCCGAGCGGGAGTATCACTATGAGCAGTTCTTC.

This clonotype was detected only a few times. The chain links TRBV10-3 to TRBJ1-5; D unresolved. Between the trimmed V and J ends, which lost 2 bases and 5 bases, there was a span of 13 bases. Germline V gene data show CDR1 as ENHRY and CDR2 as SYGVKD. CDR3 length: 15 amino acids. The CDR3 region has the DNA TGTGCCATCAGTGAGGCTGGGAAACCGGATCAGCCCCAGCATTTT. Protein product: CAISEAGKPDQPQHF.

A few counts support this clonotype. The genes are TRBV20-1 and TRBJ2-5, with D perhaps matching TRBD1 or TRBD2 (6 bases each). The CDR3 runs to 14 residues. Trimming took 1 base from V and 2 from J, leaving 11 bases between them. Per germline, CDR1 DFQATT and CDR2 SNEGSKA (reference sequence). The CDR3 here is CSARVGGGQETQYF. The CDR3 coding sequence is TGCAGTGCTAGAGTGGGGGGCGGACAAGAGACCCAGTACTTC.

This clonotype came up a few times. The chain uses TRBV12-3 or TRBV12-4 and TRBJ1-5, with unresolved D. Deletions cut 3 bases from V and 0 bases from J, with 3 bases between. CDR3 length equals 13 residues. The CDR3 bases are TGTGCCAGCAGTTTGGTTAGCAATCAGCCCCAGCATTTT. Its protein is CASSLVSNQPQHF.

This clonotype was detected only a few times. The CDR3 nucleotides are TGTGCCAGCAGTGAATCGGCAGGGGGTACTGTACGGCCCCAGCATTTT. Translation gives CASSESAGGTVRPQHF. The J gene is TRBJ1-5, the V gene TRBV2; 7 bases are a match to TRBD1. With 2 bases clipped from V and 9 bases from J, the junction kept 13 bases outside the gene matches. From germline, CDR1 is SNHLY and CDR2 FYNNEI. The CDR3 consists of 16 residues.

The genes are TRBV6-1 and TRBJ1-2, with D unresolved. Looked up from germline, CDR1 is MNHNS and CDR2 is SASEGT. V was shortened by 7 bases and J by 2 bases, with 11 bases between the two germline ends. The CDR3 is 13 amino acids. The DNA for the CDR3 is TGTGCCAGCATAGTACACGAAAACTATGGCTACACCTTC. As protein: CASIVHENYGYTF.

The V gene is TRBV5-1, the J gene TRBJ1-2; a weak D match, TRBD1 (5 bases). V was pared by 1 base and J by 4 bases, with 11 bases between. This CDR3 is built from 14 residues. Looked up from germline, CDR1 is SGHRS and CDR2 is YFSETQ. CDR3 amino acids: CASSLIGTPYGYTF. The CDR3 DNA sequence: TGCGCCAGCAGCTTGATCGGGACTCCCTATGGCTACACCTTC. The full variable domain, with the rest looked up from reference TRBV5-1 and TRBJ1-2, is KAGVTQTPRYLIKTRGQQVTLSCSPISGHRSVSWYQQTPGQGLQFLFEYFSETQRNKGNFPGRFSGRQFSNSRSEMNVSTLELGDSALYLCASSLIGTPYGYTFGSGTRLTVV.

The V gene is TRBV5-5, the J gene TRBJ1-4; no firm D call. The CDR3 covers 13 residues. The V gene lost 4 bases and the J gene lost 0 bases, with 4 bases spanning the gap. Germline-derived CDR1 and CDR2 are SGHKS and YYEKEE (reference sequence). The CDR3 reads CASSLATNEKLFF. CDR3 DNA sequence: TGTGCCAGCAGCCTCGCAACTAATGAAAAACTGTTTTTT.

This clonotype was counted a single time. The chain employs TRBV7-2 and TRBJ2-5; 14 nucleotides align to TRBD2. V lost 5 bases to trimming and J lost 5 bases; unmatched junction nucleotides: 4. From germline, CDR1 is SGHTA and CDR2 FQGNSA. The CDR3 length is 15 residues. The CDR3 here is CASSRRTSGGETQYF. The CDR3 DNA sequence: TGTGCCAGCAGCCGACGGACTAGCGGGGGGGAGACCCAGTACTTC. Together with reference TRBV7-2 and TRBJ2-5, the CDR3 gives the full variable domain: GAGVSQSPSNKVTEKGKDVELRCDPISGHTALYWYRQSLGQGLEFLIYFQGNSAPDKSGLPSDRFSAERTGGSVSTLTIQRTQQEDSAVYLCASSRRTSGGETQYFGPGTRLLVL.

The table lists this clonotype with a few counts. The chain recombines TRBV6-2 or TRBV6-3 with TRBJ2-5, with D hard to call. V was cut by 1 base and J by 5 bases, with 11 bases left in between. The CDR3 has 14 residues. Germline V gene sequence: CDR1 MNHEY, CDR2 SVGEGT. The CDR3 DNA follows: TGTGCCAGCAGTTACTATCGGACGAGGGAGACCCAGTACTTC. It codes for CASSYYRTRETQYF.

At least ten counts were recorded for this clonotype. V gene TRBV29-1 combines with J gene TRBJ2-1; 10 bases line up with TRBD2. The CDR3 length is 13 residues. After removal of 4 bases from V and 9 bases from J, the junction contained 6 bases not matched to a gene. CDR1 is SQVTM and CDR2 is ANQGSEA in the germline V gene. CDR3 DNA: TGCAGCGTTGGGGCTAGCGGGAGTATTGAGCAGTTCTTC. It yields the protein CSVGASGSIEQFF.

The CDR3 here is CASRWTGQETQYF. Written as DNA, the CDR3 is TGTGCCAGCAGATGGACAGGGCAGGAGACCCAGTACTTC. V usage is TRBV6-6 and J usage is TRBJ2-4; 8 nucleotides match TRBD1. The J call is uncertain, as TRBJ2-5 better fits the DNA end. Germline lookup yields CDR1 MNHNY and CDR2 SVGAGI (reference sequence). This CDR3 contains 13 residues.

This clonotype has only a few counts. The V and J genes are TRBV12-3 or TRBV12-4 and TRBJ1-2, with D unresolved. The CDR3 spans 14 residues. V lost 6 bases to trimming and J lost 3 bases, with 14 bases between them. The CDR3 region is CASRVGLSHYGYTF. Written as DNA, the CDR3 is TGTGCCAGCAGAGTTGGCTTATCCCACTATGGCTACACCTTC.

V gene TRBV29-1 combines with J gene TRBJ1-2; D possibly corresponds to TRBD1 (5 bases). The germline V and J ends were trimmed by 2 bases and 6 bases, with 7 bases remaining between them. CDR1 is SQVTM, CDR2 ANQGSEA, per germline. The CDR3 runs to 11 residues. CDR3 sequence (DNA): TGCAGCGTTGAACAGGGCAATGGCTACACCTTC. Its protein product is CSVEQGNGYTF.